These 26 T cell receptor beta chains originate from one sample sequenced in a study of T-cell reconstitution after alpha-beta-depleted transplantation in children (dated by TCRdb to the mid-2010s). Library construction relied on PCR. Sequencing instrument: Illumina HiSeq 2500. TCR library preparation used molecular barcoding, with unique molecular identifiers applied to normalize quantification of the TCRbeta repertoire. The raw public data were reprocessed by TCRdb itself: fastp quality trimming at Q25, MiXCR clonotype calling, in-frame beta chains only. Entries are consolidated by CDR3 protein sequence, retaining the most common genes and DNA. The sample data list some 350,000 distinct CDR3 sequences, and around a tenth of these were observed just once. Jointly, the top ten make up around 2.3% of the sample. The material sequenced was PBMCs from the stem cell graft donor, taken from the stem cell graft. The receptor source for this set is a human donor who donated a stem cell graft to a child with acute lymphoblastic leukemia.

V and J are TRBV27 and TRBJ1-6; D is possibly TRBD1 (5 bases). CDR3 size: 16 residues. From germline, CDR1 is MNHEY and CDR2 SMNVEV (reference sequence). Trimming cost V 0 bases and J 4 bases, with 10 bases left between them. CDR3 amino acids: CASSLSGEGYNSPLHF. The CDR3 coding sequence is TGTGCCAGCAGTTTATCAGGGGAGGGTTATAATTCACCCCTCCACTTT.

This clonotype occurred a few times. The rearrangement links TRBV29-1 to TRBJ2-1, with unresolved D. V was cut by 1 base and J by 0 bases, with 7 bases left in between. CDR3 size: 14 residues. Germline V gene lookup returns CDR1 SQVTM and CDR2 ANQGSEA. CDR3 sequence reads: CSVEGPSSYNEQFF. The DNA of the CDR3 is TGCAGCGTTGAAGGACCGAGCTCCTACAATGAGCAGTTCTTC.

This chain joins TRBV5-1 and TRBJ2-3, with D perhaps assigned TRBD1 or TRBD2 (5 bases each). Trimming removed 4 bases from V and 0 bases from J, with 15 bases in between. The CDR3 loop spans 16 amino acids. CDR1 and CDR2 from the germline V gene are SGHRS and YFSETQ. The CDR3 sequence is CASSPGPYHSTDTQYF. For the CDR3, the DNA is TGCGCCAGCAGCCCGGGACCGTACCATAGCACAGATACGCAGTATTTT.

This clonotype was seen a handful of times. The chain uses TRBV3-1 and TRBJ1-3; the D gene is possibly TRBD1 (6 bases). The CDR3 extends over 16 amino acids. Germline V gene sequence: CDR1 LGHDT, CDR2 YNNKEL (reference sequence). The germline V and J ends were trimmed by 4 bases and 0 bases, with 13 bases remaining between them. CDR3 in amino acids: CASSRGLFSSGNTIYF. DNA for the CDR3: TGTGCCAGCAGCCGGGGGCTGTTCAGCTCTGGAAACACCATATATTTT.

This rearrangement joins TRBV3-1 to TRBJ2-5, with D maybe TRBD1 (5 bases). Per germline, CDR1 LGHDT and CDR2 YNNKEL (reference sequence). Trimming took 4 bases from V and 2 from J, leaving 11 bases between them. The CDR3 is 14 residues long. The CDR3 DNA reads TGTGCCAGCAGCCTTTACAGGAAACAAGAGACCCAGTACTTC. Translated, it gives CASSLYRKQETQYF.

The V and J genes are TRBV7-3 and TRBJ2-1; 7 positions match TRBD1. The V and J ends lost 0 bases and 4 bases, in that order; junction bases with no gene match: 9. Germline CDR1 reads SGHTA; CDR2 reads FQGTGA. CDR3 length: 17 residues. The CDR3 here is CASSLTGGQEIYNEQFF. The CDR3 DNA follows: TGTGCCAGCAGCTTAACTGGTGGACAGGAGATATACAATGAGCAGTTCTTC. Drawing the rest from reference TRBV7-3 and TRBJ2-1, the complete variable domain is GAGVSQTPSNKVTEKGKYVELRCDPISGHTALYWYRQSLGQGPEFLIYFQGTGAADDSGLPNDRFFAVRPEGSVSTLKIQRTERGDSAVYLCASSLTGGQEIYNEQFFGPGTRLTVL.

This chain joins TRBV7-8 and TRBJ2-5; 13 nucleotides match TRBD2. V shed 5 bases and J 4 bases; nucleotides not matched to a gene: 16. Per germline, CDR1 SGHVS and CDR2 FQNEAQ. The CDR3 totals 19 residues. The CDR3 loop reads CASSGTSGRAPIKGETQYF. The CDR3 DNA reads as TGTGCCAGCAGCGGTACTAGCGGGAGGGCCCCTATTAAGGGAGAGACCCAGTACTTC.

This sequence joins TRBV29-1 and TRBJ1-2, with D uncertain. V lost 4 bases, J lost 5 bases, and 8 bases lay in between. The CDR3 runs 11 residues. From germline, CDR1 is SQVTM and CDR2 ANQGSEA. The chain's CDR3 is CSVGHGYGYTF. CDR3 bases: TGCAGCGTTGGGCACGGTTATGGCTACACCTTC.

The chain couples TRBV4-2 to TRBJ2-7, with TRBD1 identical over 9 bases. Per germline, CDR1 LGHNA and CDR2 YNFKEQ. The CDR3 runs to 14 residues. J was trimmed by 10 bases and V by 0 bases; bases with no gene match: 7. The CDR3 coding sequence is TGTGCCAGCAGCCAAGAAGACAGGGGGGTCGACCAGTACTTC. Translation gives CASSQEDRGVDQYF.

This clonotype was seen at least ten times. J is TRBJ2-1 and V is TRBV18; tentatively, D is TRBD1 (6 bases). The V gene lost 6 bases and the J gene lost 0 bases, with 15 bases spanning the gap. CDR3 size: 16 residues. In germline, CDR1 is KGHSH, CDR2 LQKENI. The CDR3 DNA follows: TGTGCCAGCTCTCACGACAGGTTAAGCTCCTACAATGAGCAGTTCTTC. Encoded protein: CASSHDRLSSYNEQFF.

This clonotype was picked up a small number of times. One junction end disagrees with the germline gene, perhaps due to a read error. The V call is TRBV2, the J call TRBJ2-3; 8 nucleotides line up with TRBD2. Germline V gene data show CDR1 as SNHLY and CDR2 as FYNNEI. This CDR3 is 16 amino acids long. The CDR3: CASREGLARVADTQYF. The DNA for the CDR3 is TGTGCCAGCAGAGAAGGACTAGCAAGGGTAGCAGATACGCAGTATTTT.

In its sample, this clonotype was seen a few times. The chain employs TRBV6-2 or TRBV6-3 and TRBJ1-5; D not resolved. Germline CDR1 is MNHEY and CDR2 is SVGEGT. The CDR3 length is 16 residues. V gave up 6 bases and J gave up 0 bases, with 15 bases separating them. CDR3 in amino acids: CASSPADGRSNQPQHF. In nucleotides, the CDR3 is TGTGCCAGCAGCCCCGCGGACGGGCGTAGCAATCAGCCCCAGCATTTT.

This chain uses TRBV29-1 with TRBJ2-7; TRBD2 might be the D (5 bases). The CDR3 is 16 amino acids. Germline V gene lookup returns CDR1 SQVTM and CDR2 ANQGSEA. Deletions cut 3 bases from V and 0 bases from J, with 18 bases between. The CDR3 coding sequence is TGCAGCGTTGAGAGGGTGGTGGATGAGAACTCCTACGAGCAGTACTTC. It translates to CSVERVVDENSYEQYF.

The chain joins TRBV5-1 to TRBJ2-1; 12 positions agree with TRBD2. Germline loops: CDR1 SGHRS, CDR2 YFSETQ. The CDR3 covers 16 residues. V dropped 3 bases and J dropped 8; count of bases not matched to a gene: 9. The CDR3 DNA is TGCGCCAGCAGCTCGACTAGCGGGAGTTCTCTGGATGAGCAGTTCTTC. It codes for CASSSTSGSSLDEQFF.

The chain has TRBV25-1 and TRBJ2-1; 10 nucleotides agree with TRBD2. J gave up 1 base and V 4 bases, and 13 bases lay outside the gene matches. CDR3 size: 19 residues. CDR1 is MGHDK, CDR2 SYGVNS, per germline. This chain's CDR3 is CASSATKAGGPGSYNEQFF. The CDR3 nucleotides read TGTGCCAGCAGTGCCACTAAAGCGGGAGGGCCCGGGTCCTACAATGAGCAGTTCTTC. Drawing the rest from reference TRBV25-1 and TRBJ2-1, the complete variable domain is EADIYQTPRYLVIGTGKKITLECSQTMGHDKMYWYQQDPGMELHLIHYSYGVNSTEKGDLSSESTVSRIRTEHFPLTLESARPSHTSQYLCASSATKAGGPGSYNEQFFGPGTRLTVL.

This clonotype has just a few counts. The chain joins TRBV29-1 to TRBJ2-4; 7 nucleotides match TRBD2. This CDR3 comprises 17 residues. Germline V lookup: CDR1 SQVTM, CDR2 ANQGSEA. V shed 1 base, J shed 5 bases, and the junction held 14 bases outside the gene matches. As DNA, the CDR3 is TGCAGCGTTGAAGGGGTCTTTGCCGGACTAGGGGAAAACATTCAGTACTTC. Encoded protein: CSVEGVFAGLGENIQYF.

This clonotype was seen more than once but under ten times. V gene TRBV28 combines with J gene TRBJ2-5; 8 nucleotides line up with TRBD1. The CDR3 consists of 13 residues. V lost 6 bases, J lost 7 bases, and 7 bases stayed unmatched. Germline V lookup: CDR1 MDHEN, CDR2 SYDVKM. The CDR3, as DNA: TGTGCCAGCAGCGAGACAGGGGAAGCGACCCAGTACTTC. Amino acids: CASSETGEATQYF.

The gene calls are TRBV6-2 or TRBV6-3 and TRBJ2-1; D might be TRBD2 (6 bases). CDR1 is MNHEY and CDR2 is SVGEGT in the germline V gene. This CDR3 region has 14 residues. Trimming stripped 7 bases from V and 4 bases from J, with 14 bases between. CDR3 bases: TGTGCCAGCAATTTAATGCGGGGATACAATGAGCAGTTCTTC. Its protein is CASNLMRGYNEQFF.

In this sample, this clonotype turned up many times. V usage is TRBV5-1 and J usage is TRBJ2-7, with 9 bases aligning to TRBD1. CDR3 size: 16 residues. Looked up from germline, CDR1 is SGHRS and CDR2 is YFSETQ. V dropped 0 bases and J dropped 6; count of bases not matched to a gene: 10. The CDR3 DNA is TGCGCCAGCAGCTTGGATTCCGGGACAGGGTTAAGCGAGCAGTACTTC. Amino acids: CASSLDSGTGLSEQYF.

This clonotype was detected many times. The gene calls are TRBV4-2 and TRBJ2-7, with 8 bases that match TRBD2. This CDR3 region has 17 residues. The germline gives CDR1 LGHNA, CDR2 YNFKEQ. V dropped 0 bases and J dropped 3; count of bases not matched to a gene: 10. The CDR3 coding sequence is TGTGCCAGCAGCCAAGACCCAGCGGGAGAGGTAGTCTACGAGCAGTACTTC. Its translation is CASSQDPAGEVVYEQYF.

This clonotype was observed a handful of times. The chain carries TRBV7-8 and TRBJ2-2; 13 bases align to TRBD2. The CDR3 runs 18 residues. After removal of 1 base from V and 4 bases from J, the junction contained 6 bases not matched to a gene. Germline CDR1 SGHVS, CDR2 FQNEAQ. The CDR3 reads CASSLVTSGRAATGELFF. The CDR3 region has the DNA TGTGCCAGCAGCTTAGTCACTAGCGGGAGGGCTGCCACCGGGGAGCTGTTTTTT.

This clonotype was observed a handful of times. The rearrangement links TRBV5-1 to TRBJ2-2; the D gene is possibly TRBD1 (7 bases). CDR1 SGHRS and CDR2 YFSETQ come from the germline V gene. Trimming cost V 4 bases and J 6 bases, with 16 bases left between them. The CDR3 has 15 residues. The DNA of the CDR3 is TGCGCCAGCAGCCTGGACAGGAGGGGCTCCGGGGAGCTGTTTTTT. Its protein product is CASSLDRRGSGELFF.

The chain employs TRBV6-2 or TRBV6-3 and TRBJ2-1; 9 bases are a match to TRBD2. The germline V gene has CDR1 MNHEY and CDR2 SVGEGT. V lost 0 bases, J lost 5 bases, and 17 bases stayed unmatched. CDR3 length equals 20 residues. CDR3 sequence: CASSYSATGREGLFDNEQFF. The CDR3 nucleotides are TGTGCCAGCAGTTACTCGGCGACTGGGCGGGAGGGCCTGTTTGACAATGAGCAGTTCTTC.

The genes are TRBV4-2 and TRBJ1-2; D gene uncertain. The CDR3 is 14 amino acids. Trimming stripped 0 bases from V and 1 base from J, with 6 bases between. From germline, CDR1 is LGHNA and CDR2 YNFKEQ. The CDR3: CASSQEKYNYGYTF. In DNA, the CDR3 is TGTGCCAGCAGCCAAGAAAAGTATAACTATGGCTACACCTTC.

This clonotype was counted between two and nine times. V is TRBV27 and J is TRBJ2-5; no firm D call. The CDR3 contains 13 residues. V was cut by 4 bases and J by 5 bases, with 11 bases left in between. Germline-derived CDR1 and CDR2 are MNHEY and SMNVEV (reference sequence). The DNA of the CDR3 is TGTGCCAGCAGTTCCTTTTCCCAGGAGACCCAGTACTTC. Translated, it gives CASSSFSQETQYF.

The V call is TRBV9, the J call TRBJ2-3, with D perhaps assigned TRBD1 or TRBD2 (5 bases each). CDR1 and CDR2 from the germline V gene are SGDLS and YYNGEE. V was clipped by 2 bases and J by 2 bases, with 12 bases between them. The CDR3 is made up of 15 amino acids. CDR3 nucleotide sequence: TGTGCCAGCAGCGTGGGGTGGGGGTTCACAGATACGCAGTATTTT. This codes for CASSVGWGFTDTQYF.